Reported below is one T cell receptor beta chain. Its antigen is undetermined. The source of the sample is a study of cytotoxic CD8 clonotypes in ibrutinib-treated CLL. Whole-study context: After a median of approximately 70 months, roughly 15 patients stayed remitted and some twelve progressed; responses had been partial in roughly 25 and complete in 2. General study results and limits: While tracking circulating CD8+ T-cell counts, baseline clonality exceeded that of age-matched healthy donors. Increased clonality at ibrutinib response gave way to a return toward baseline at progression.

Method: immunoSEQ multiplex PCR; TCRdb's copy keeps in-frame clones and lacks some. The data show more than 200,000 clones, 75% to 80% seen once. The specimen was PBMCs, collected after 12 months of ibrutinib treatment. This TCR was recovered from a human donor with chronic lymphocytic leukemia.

Here the CDR3 DNA reads TGTGCCAGTAGCTCACGACAGGGCAGCACAGATACGCAGTATTTT. It translates to CASSSRQGSTDTQYF. The chain links TRBV19 to TRBJ2-3; 7 nucleotides match TRBD1. The CDR3 runs to 15 residues. The J segment lost 0 bases and the V segment lost 6 bases, leaving 6 bases of the junction unmatched. Germline V gene sequence: CDR1 LNHDA, CDR2 SQIVND (reference sequence).